This is a list of T cell receptor beta chains from one sample in a study of TIL therapy for anti-PD-1-resistant metastatic lung cancer. Repertoires were generated with immunoSEQ multiplex PCR, while TCRdb's copy carries only in-frame clones and drops some. The table records about 59,000 clones, more than 60% of them present only once. This specimen was blood, taken at baseline. The receptors were sampled from a person aged 25 to 85 with non-small cell lung cancer. CDR3s include the opening cysteine and the closing phenylalanine or tryptophan. D genes are given only for firm matches.

d_call j_call v_call cdr3_aa
. TRBJ2-3 TRBV16 CASSQYQGTSTDTQYF
. TRBJ2-7 TRBV7-2 CASRPNRDTTYEQYF
. TRBJ2-2 TRBV2 CASIPQRWRIYTGELFF
. TRBJ1-6 TRBV2 CASLGPGQKNSPLHF
. TRBJ2-7 TRBV7-6 CASSSIQGVHEQYF
TRBD1 TRBJ1-1 TRBV5-5 CASSSRWFRGNSKAFF
TRBD1 TRBJ1-1 TRBV23-1 CASSRFGRQGRGTEAFF
. TRBJ2-7 TRBV7-9 CASSLGDIISYEQYF
TRBD2 TRBJ2-3 TRBV27 CASSSRLAGEDTQYF
TRBD2 TRBJ2-7 TRBV28 CASSSGGLAGGFHQIYEQYF
TRBD1 TRBJ1-5 TRBV9 CASSVEGANNQPQHF
. TRBJ2-7 TRBV5-6 CASSALGGSVYEQYF
. TRBJ1-2 TRBV27 CASRPGGYYGYTF
. TRBJ2-2 TRBV19 CASIRTLGGTGELFF
. TRBJ1-3 TRBV9 CASSVADIRSSGNTIYF
TRBD2 TRBJ2-1 TRBV19 CASSSSGRGYEQFF
. TRBJ1-5 TRBV6-1 CASSDMQGWAQPQHF
. TRBJ2-7 TRBV6-6 CASRVGVRTYEQYF
TRBD2 TRBJ2-1 TRBV5-1 CASSPSGDTYNEQFF
. TRBJ2-3 TRBV5-4 CASSSDLISTDTQYF
. TRBJ2-1 TRBV21-1 CAARFLEGSGRANEQFF
. TRBJ1-1 TRBV6-5 CASSYRAGNSEAFF
. TRBJ1-1 TRBV28 CASSFFGRIAEAFF
. TRBJ2-1 TRBV29-1 CSGWASYNEQFF
TRBD1 TRBJ2-7 TRBV7-2 CASSLNRGSSYEQYF
. TRBJ2-1 TRBV4-2 CASSRQGELYNEQFF
TRBD1 TRBJ1-4 TRBV9 CASSVSPGQENEKLFF
. TRBJ1-1 TRBV7-3 CASSLQRGQNTEAFF
TRBD1 TRBJ2-6 TRBV27 CASSLAGQGALGANVLTF
TRBD2 TRBJ2-3 TRBV11-3 CASSLAGGPDTQYF
TRBD2 TRBJ2-7 TRBV28 CASSAGRGDSYEQYF
TRBD2 TRBJ2-7 TRBV4-1 CASSGLVSRYEQYF
. TRBJ2-1 TRBV7-9 CASSQTTNEQFF
. TRBJ2-5 TRBV7-6 CASSLVRDQGTQYF
. TRBJ1-4 TRBV4-2 CASSPERQNNEKLFF
TRBD2 TRBJ2-3 TRBV7-9 CASSDSGARTDTQYF
TRBD1 TRBJ2-3 TRBV2 CASRGQLISTDTQYF
. TRBJ2-7 TRBV7-9 CASSFRESSYEQYF
TRBD1 TRBJ1-6 TRBV28 CASSPGQDNSPLHF
TRBD2 TRBJ2-1 TRBV7-9 CASSSLTSGGDNEQFF
TRBD1 TRBJ2-3 TRBV29-1 CSVRGQGRTDTQYF
. TRBJ2-7 TRBV27 CASSIAGGPDEQYF
. TRBJ2-5 TRBV9 CASSVAEGLKETQYF
. TRBJ1-1 TRBV6-5 CASSFQSGGTEAFF
. TRBJ2-2 TRBV6-4 CASSGPHDRRQGSGELFF
. TRBJ1-3 TRBV18 CASSPQGVSGNTIYF
. TRBJ2-2 TRBV2 CASRVTGVLTGELFF
. TRBJ2-7 TRBV2 CASSQQIYEQYF
. TRBJ2-2 TRBV27 CASSLGVTTGELFF
TRBD1 TRBJ2-1 TRBV10-3 CAISESDRSSYNEQFF
. TRBJ2-1 TRBV30 CAWSVRPRGSEFF
. TRBJ1-1 TRBV5-6 CASSQISWGNTEAFF
. TRBJ2-1 TRBV7-3 CASRSHSNSQQFF